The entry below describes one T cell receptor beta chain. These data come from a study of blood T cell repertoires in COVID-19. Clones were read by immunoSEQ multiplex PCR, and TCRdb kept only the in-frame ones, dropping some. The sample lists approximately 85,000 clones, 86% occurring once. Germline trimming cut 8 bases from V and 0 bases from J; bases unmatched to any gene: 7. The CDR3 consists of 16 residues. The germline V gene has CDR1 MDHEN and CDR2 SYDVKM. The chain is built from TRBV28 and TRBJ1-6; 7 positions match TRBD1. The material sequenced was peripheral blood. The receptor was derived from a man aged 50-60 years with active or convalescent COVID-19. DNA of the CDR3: TGTGCCAGCTATCCGGGACAGAGCTCCTATAATTCACCCCTCCACTTT. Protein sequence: CASYPGQSSYNSPLHF.